The sequence of this T cell receptor (beta chain) was determined in a study of blood T cells in healthy people across ages. Points from the study as a whole: When set beside aged donors, long-lived donors presented more naive CD4+ cells and higher diversity.

Per individual sample, total RNA of at least 5.5 micrograms was extracted. V dropped 4 bases and J dropped 6 bases, with 14 bases sitting between them. Per germline, CDR1 SGHRS and CDR2 YFSETQ. This CDR3 has 13 amino acids. At least ten counts were recorded for this clonotype. No antigen is known for it. Then a second PCR, running about 7 to 11 cycles, was carried out with a sample-barcoded 5' primer and a J-beta primer mix. Each CDR3 protein gets one entry after TCRdb re-called the 5' RACE reads with MiXCR. The data show approximately 700,000 distinct CDR3 sequences, about 32% seen once. The TCR sequence derives from a woman of 80 years or more in good health. This chain joins TRBV5-1 and TRBJ2-7; a weak D match, TRBD1 (6 bases). The specimen sequenced was blood. The CDR3 DNA sequence: TGCGCCAGCAGCCCTAACAACAGGGTCGAGCAGTACTTC. Translated: CASSPNNRVEQYF.